This record looks at one T cell receptor beta chain sequence and its context. The antigen is undetermined. These data belong to a study of OX40 agonist ivuxolimab in advanced cancers. Study in general: Patients assigned to dose escalation were diagnosed with hepatocellular carcinoma, melanoma, renal cell or head and neck cancer. General observations from the study: Expanded clones were, on average, more numerous among CD8+ T cells than CD4+.

The CDR3 length is 15 residues. Germline V lookup: CDR1 SGHTA, CDR2 FQGNSA. Trimming left V 1 base short and J 2 bases short, with 12 bases between. Data came from immunoSEQ multiplex PCR; TCRdb stores just in-frame clones and leaves some out. The table includes about 82,000 clones, roughly 86% detected once. V gene TRBV7-2 combines with J gene TRBJ2-7; D uncertain. Sequences were derived from CD4+ or CD8+ T cells sorted from blood, sampled in a trial of the OX40 agonist ivuxolimab. The clonotype comes from an adult with an advanced solid tumor such as melanoma, head and neck, liver or kidney cancer. For the CDR3, the DNA is TGTGCCAGCAGCTTAGGGTCAACTGCCACCTACGAGCAGTACTTC. Translation gives CASSLGSTATYEQYF.